Listed here is a single T cell receptor beta chain. Every contributor of samples was a Caucasian grown-up residing in Nashville, Tennessee. These data are taken from a study of shared clonotypes between healthy human individuals. The V gene lost 4 bases and the J gene lost 3 bases, with 10 bases spanning the gap. Germline CDR1 reads SGHNT; CDR2 reads YYREEE (reference sequence). This CDR3 region has 14 residues. The data were produced by immunoSEQ multiplex PCR, yet TCRdb's version contains in-frame clones alone and is incomplete. The data show roughly 1 million clones, roughly 80% seen once. The receptor comes from a man between 18 and 35 years old in good health. The rearrangement uses TRBV5-4 and TRBJ2-2; D might be TRBD1 (6 bases). Material for sequencing was memory CD4+ T cells sorted from blood. Described subset: CD45RA-negative fraction. CDR3 sequence reads: CASSPRGDTGELFF. DNA for the CDR3: TGTGCCAGCAGCCCCAGGGGTGACACCGGGGAGCTGTTTTTT.